This T cell receptor beta chain was identified in a study of blood T cells in healthy people across ages. This clonotype has more than one count but fewer than ten. The use of a sample-barcoded 5' primer and a J-beta primer mix characterized a second PCR of roughly 6 to 11 cycles. TCRdb independently ran MiXCR on the 5' RACE reads; one entry per CDR3 protein. The sample lists 1.5 million to 1.9 million distinct CDR3 sequences, around 40% occurring once. Germline CDR1 reads SGHKS; CDR2 reads YYEKEE (reference sequence). The CDR3 has 15 residues. Trimming removed 0 bases from V and 5 bases from J; junction bases left unmatched: 7.

The sequenced sample was blood. The chain uses TRBV5-5 and TRBJ2-5; TRBD1 agrees at 7 bases. This receptor was identified in a woman younger than 30 in good health. The CDR3 sequence is CASSLVVGGMETQYF. The CDR3 DNA sequence: TGTGCCAGCAGCTTGGTGGTAGGGGGCATGGAGACCCAGTACTTC.